A selection of T cell receptor beta chains follows, all from one sample in a study of persistence of HIV-infected CD4 T cells. Their antigens remain unidentified. Sequencing was performed with immunoSEQ multiplex PCR; in TCRdb, only in-frame clones are kept and a portion is missing. The sample carries 37,000 or so clones, about 91% recorded once. This specimen was CD4+ T cells sorted from PBMCs after approximately 19-hour stimulation, taken from a patient who received antiretroviral therapy. These receptors were collected from an adult man with HIV who was CMV-seropositive. Each CDR3 is given with its conserved first and last residue. A D gene is named only where the DNA matches it firmly. Clone size is shown for a subset of rows, as once, few, many or a class of expanded clone.

clone_size,j_call,v_call,d_call,cdr3_nt,cdr3_aa
-,TRBJ1-2,TRBV4-1,TRBD1,TGCGCCAGCAGCCAGGGACAGGGTGGGAACTATGGCTACACCTTC,CASSQGQGGNYGYTF
-,TRBJ1-6,TRBV12-5,-,TGTGCTAGTGGTTCTGGGACTTCATCTTGCTCCTATAATTCACCCCTCCACTTT,CASGSGTSSCSYNSPLHF
few,TRBJ2-7,TRBV27,TRBD1,TGTGCCAGCAGTTCTCTACTCAGGACAGGGGCGACCTACGAGCAGTACTTC,CASSSLLRTGATYEQYF
-,TRBJ2-1,TRBV9,TRBD1,TGTGCCAGCAGCACCGGACAGGGCCAAGGGGAGCAGTTCTTC,CASSTGQGQGEQFF
-,TRBJ1-2,TRBV6-5,-,TGTGCCAGCAGTTCCCAGGGCGCCGGGGGCTACACCTTC,CASSSQGAGGYTF
-,TRBJ2-3,TRBV27,-,TGTGCCAGCAGCTCCTACAGTGGCACAGATACGCAGTATTTT,CASSSYSGTDTQYF
-,TRBJ1-1,TRBV10-1,-,TGCGCCAGCAGTGAGTATCAGGGGGAAGCTTTCTTT,CASSEYQGEAFF
-,TRBJ1-3,TRBV18,-,TGTGCCAGCTCACCGGGACCGATAGCTGCTGGAAACACCATATATTTT,CASSPGPIAAGNTIYF
-,TRBJ1-5,TRBV7-2,TRBD1,TGTGCCAGCAGCTTAGTCCGGACAGGGGAAGGCAATCAGCCCCAGCATTTT,CASSLVRTGEGNQPQHF
-,TRBJ1-1,TRBV18,TRBD1,TGTGCCAGCTCAGGGGGACAGTCGAACACTGAAGCTTTCTTT,CASSGGQSNTEAFF
-,TRBJ1-5,TRBV7-8,-,TGTGCCAGCAGCTTAGGTCGGGGGAATAGCAATCAGCCCCAGCATTTT,CASSLGRGNSNQPQHF
-,TRBJ1-1,TRBV5-1,-,TGCGCCAGCAGCTTGGCAGGGTGGGGGTTGAACACTGAAGCTTTCTTT,CASSLAGWGLNTEAFF
-,TRBJ1-4,TRBV20-1,-,TGCAGTGCTTTGCCAGACGAAAAACTGTTTTTT,CSALPDEKLFF
-,TRBJ2-7,TRBV5-5,TRBD1,TGTGCCAGCAGCTTGGCCCCTAGACAGGGGGCCGGCGAGCAGTACTTC,CASSLAPRQGAGEQYF
-,TRBJ2-1,TRBV2,TRBD1,TGTGCCAGCAGCCGCGGACAGGGGTACAATGAGCAGTTCTTC,CASSRGQGYNEQFF